This T cell receptor (beta chain) originates from a study of post-analysis software for immune sequencing data. Study results and caveats: TRBV5-6, TRBV5-1 and TRBV20-1 belonged to a set of roughly 5 TRBV segments that were more frequent in patients than controls. Controls significantly exceeded multiple sclerosis patients in normalized Chao1 diversity.

CDR3 length: 15 residues. Trimming took 6 bases from V and 1 from J; bases not matched to a gene: 6. Unique molecular identifiers were built into the TCR beta cDNA libraries. TCRdb redid the calling of the PCR reads with MiXCR, one entry per CDR3 protein. The sample has 450,000 to 650,000 distinct CDR3 sequences; roughly 45% are singletons. On this clonotype: The antigen is not known.

The chain uses TRBV12-3 or TRBV12-4 and TRBJ2-3; 8 positions agree with TRBD2. Sequencing was performed on blood. This clonotype was obtained from a girl aged 5-17 years with multiple sclerosis. The CDR3 protein is CASSPAGAGTDTQYF. CDR3 in DNA: TGTGCCAGCAGCCCAGCGGGAGCGGGCACAGATACGCAGTATTTT.